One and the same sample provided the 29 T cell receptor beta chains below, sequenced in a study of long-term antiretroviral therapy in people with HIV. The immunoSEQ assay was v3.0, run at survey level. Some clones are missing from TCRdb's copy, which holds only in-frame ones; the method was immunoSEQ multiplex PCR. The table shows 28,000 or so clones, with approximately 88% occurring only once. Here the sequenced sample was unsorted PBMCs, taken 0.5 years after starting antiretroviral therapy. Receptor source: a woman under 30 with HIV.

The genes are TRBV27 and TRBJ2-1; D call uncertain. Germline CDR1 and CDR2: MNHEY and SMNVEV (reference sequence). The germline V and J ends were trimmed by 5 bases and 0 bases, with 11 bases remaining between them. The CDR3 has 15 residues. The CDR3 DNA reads TGTGCCAGCAGTAATCCGGCGAGCTCCTACAATGAGCAGTTCTTC. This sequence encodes CASSNPASSYNEQFF.

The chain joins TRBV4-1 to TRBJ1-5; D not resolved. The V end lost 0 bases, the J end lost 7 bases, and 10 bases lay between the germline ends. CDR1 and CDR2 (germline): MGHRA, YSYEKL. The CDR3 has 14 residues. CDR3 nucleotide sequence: TGCGCCAGCAGCCAAGAGGCCGTTAGGCAGCCCCAGCATTTT. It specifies CASSQEAVRQPQHF.

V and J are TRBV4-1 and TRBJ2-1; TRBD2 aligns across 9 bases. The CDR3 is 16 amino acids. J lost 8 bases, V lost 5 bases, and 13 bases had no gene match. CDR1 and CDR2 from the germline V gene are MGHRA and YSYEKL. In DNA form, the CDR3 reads TGCGCCAGCAGCTACTTAGCGGGAGTAGGGGTGTATGAGCAGTTCTTC. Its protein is CASSYLAGVGVYEQFF.

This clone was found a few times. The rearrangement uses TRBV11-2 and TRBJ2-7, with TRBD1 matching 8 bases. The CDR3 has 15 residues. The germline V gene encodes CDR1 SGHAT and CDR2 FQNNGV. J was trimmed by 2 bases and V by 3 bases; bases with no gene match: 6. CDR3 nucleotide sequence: TGTGCCAGCAGCTTTCGAGACAGGGGTGCCTACGAGCAGTACTTC. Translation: CASSFRDRGAYEQYF.

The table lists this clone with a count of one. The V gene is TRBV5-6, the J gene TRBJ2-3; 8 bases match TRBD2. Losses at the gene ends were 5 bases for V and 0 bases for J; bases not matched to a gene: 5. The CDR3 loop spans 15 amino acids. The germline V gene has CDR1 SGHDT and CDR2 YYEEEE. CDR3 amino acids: CASRFSGISTDTQYF. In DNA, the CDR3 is TGTGCCAGCAGGTTTAGCGGGATTAGCACAGATACGCAGTATTTT.

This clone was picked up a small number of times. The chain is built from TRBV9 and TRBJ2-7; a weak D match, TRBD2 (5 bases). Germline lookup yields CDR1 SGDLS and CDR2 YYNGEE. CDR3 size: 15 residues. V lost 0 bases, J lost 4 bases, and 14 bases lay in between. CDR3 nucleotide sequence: TGTGCCAGCAGCGTAGCTAAGGATGGGAGTTACGAGCAGTACTTC. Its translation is CASSVAKDGSYEQYF.

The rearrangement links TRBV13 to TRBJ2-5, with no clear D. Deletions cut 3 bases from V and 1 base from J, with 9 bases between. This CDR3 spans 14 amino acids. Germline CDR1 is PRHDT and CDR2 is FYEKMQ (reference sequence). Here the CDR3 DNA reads TGTGCCAGCAGCTTGAAGGGAATCCAAGAGACCCAGTACTTC. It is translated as CASSLKGIQETQYF. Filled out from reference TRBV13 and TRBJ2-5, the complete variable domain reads AAGVIQSPRHLIKEKRETATLKCYPIPRHDTVYWYQQGPGQDPQFLISFYEKMQSDKGSIPDRFSAQQFSDYHSELNMSSLELGDSALYFCASSLKGIQETQYFGPGTRLLVL.

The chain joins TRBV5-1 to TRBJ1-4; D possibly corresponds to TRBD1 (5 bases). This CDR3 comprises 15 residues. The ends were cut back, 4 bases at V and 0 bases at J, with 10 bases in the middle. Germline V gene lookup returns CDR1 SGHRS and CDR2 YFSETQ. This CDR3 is CASSPTGATNEKLFF. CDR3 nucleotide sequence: TGCGCCAGCAGCCCTACAGGAGCAACTAATGAAAAACTGTTTTTT.

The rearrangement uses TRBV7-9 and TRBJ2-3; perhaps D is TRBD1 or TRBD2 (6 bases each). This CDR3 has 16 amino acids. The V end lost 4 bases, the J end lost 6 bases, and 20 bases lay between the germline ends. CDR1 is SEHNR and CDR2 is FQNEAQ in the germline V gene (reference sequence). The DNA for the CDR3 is TGTGCCAGCAGCTCATACGTAGGACTAACAGGGGATACGCAGTATTTT. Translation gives CASSSYVGLTGDTQYF.

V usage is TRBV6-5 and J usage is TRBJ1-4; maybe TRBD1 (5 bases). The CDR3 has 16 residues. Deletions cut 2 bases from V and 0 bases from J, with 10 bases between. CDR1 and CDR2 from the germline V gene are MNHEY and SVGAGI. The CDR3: CASSYGRGPTNEKLFF. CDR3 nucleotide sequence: TGTGCCAGCAGTTACGGGAGGGGTCCAACTAATGAAAAACTGTTTTTT.

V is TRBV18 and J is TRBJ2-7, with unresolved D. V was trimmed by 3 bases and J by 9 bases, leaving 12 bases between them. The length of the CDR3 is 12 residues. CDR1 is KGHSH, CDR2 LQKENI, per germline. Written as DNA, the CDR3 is TGTGCCAGCTCACCCGAAAGGATCGGGCAGTACTTC. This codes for CASSPERIGQYF.

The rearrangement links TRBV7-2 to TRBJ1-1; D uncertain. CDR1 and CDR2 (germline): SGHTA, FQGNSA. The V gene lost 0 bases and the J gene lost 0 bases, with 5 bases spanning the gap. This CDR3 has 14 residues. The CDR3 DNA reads TGTGCCAGCAGCTTAGCCGCGTTGAACACTGAAGCTTTCTTT. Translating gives CASSLAALNTEAFF. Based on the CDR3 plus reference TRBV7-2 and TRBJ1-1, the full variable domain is GAGVSQSPSNKVTEKGKDVELRCDPISGHTALYWYRQSLGQGLEFLIYFQGNSAPDKSGLPSDRFSAERTGGSVSTLTIQRTQQEDSAVYLCASSLAALNTEAFFGQGTRLTVV.

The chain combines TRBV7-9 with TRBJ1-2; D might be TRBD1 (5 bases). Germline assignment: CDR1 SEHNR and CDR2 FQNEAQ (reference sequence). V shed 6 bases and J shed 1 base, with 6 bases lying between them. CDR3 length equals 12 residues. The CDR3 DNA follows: TGTGCCAGCAGAGGGGATAACTATGGCTACACCTTC. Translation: CASRGDNYGYTF. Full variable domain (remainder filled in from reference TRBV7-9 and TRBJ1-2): DTGVSQNPRHKITKRGQNVTFRCDPISEHNRLYWYRQTLGQGPEFLTYFQNEAQLEKSRLLSDRFSAERPKGSFSTLEIQRTEQGDSAMYLCASRGDNYGYTFGSGTRLTVV.

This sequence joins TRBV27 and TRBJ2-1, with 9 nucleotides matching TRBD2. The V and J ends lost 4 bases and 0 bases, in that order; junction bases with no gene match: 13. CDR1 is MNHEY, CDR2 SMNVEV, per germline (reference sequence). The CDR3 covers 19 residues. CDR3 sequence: CASSSPSGRNVTSYNEQFF. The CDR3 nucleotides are TGTGCCAGCAGTTCCCCCAGCGGGAGGAACGTTACCTCCTACAATGAGCAGTTCTTC.

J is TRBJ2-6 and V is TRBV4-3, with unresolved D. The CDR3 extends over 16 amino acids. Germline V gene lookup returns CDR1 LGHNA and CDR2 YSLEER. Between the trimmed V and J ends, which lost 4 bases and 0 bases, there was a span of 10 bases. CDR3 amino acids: CASSPYGSSGANVLTF. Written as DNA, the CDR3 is TGCGCCAGCAGCCCGTACGGTAGCTCTGGGGCCAACGTCCTGACTTTC.

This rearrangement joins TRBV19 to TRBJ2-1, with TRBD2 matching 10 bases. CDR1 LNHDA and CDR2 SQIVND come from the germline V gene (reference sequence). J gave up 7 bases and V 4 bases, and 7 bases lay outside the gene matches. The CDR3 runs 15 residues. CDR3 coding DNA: TGTGCCAGTAGTAACCCTAGCGGGAGCGGGAATGAGCAGTTCTTC. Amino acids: CASSNPSGSGNEQFF.

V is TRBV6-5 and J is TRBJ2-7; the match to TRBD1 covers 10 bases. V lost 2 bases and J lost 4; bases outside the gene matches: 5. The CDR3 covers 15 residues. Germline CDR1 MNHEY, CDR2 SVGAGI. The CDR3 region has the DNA TGTGCCAGCAGTTACACCGGGACAGGGGTGTACGAGCAGTACTTC. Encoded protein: CASSYTGTGVYEQYF.

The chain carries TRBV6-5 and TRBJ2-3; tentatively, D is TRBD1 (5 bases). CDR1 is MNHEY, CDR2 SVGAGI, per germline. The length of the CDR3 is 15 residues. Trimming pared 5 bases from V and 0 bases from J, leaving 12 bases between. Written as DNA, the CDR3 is TGTGCCAGCAGTAGGGGTTTTACTAGCACAGATACGCAGTATTTT. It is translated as CASSRGFTSTDTQYF.

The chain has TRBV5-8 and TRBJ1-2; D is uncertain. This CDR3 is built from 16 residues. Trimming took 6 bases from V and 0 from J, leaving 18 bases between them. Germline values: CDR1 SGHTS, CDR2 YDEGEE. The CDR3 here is CASNQLWKTSNYGYTF. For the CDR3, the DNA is TGTGCCAGCAACCAGCTCTGGAAGACCTCTAACTATGGCTACACCTTC.

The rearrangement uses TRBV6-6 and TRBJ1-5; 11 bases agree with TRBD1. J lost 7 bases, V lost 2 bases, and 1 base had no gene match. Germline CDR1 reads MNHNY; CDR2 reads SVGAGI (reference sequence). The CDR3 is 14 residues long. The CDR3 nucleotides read TGTGCCAGCAGTTACGGGGACAGGGGGCAGCCCCAGCATTTT. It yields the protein CASSYGDRGQPQHF.

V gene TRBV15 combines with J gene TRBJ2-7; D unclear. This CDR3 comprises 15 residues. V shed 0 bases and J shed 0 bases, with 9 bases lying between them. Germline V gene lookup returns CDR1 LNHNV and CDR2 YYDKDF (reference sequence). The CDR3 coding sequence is TGTGCCACCAGCAGAGATTACGGGTACTCCTACGAGCAGTACTTC. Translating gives CATSRDYGYSYEQYF.

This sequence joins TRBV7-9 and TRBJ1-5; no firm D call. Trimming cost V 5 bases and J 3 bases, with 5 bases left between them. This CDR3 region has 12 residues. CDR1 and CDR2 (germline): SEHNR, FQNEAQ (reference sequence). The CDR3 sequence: CASSGNNQPQHF. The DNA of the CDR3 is TGTGCCAGCAGCGGAAACAATCAGCCCCAGCATTTT.

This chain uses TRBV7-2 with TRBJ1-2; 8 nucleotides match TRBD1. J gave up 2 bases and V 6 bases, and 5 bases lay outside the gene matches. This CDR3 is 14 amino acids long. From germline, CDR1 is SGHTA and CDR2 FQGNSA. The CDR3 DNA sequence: TGTGCCAGCAGTCCAGGGGGCGGAAACTATGGCTACACCTTC. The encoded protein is CASSPGGGNYGYTF.

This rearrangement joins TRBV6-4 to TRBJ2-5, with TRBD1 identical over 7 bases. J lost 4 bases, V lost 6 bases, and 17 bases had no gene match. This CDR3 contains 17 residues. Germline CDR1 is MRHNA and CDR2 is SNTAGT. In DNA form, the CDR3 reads TGTGCCAGCAGGGGAAGAAAGACAGGGATGGGGCCAGAGACCCAGTACTTC. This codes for CASRGRKTGMGPETQYF.

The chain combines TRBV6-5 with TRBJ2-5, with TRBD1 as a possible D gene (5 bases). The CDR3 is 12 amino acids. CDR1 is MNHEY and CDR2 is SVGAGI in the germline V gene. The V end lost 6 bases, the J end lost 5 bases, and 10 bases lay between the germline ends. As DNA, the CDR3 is TGTGCCAGCAGAACCAACAGGGAGACCCAGTACTTC. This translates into CASRTNRETQYF.

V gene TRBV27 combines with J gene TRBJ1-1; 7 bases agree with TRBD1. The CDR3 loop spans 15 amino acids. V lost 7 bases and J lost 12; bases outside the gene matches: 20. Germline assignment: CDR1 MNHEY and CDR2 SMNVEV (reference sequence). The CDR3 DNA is TGTGCCAGCAAGGGGGCCCCAGGGTTTTCGTCTGAGACTTTCTTT. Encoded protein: CASKGAPGFSSETFF.

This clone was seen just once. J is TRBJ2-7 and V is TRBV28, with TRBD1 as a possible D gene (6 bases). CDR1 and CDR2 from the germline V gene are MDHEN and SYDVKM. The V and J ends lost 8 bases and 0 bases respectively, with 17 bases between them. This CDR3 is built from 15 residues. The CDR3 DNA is TGTGCCAGCGGATCTCAGAGGGGGATCTCCTACGAGCAGTACTTC. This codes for CASGSQRGISYEQYF.

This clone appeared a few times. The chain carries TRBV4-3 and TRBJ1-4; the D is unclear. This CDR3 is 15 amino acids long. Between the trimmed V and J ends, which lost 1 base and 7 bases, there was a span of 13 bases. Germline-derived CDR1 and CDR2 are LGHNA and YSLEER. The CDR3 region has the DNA TGCGCCAGCAGCCAAGGTGGCGGGTTCGGTGAAAAACTGTTTTTT. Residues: CASSQGGGFGEKLFF.

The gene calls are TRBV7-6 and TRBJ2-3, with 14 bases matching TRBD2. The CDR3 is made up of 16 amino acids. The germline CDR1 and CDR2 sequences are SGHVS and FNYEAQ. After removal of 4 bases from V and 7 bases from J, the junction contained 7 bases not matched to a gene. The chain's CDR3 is CASSSGTSGRKNTQYF. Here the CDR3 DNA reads TGTGCCAGCAGCTCGGGGACTAGCGGGAGAAAAAATACGCAGTATTTT.